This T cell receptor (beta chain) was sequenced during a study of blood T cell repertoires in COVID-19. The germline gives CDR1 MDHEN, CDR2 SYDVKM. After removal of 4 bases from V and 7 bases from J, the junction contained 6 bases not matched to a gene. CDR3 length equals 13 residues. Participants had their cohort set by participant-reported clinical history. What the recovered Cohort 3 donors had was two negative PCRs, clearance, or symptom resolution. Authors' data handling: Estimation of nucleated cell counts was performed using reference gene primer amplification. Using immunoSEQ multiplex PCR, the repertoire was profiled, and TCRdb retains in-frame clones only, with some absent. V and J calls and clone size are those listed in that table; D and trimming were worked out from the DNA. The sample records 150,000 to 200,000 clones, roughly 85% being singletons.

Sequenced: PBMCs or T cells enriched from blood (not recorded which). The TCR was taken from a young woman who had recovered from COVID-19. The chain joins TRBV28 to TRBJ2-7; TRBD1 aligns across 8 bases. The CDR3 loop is CASSSGQAWEQYF. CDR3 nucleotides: TGTGCCAGCAGTTCGGGACAGGCCTGGGAGCAGTACTTC.